Below, 17 T cell receptor beta chains from the same sample are listed, as sequenced in a study of cytomegalovirus exposure and HLA in healthy donors (TCRdb year 2017). The library came from the immunoSEQ multiplex PCR assay. For the multiplex PCR, a mixture combining 60 forward primers for TCR Vbeta segments and 13 reverse primers for TCR Jbeta segments was used. In its TCRdb copy, this immuneACCESS table keeps in-frame sequences only and misses some clones. Where compared with another copy, unresolved V genes explain less than half of these, and the others have no known cause. In all, the sample holds about 90,000 clones, and about three fifths of those were seen once. The leading ten clones occupy over 5% of the sample. The source material was PBMCs. These receptors were obtained from a woman in her twenties or thirties in good health and CMV-seropositive.

This clone occurred once. The V gene is TRBV6-7, the J gene TRBJ2-7; D is undetermined. TRBV6-7 is known as an ORF, though its function is uncertain. The CDR3 length is 12 residues. With 11 bases removed from V and 3 bases from J, the gap between germline ends came to 14 bases. CDR3 residues: CACPRWSYEQYF. The CDR3 DNA is TGTGCCTGCCCGAGGTGGAGCTACGAGCAGTACTTC.

This clone was detected only a few times. The chain is built from TRBV30 and TRBJ2-7; D may be TRBD1 (5 bases). Germline V gene lookup returns CDR1 GTSNPN and CDR2 SVGIG (reference sequence). Trimming took off 2 bases at V and 3 bases at J, with 14 bases between the two ends. The CDR3 is made up of 14 amino acids. The CDR3 spells CAWSLRGYSYEQYF. CDR3 bases: TGTGCCTGGAGTCTTAGGGGTTACAGCTACGAGCAGTACTTC.

The chain is built from TRBV5-5 and TRBJ1-4; D possibly corresponds to TRBD1 (5 bases). Germline assignment: CDR1 SGHKS and CDR2 YYEKEE (reference sequence). V was cut by 1 base and J by 3 bases, with 10 bases left in between. The CDR3 is 15 amino acids. The CDR3 DNA reads TGTGCCAGCAGCTTGATCGTACAGGCTAATGAAAAACTGTTTTTT. Translating gives CASSLIVQANEKLFF.

The V gene is TRBV28, the J gene TRBJ1-2; D perhaps matches TRBD1 (6 bases). The CDR3 sequence is 14 residues long. Trimming removed 6 bases at V and 4 bases at J, with 15 bases between. Germline V gene data show CDR1 as MDHEN and CDR2 as SYDVKM. CDR3 in amino acids: CASSTLGQFYGYTF. CDR3 bases: TGTGCCAGCAGCACCTTAGGACAGTTCTATGGCTACACCTTC.

On this clone itself: Within the sample, other DNA sequences also encode this same CDR3. The chain uses TRBV6-6 and TRBJ2-7, with no clear D. Germline CDR1 is MNHNY and CDR2 is SVGAGI (reference sequence). Trimming pared 4 bases from V and 5 bases from J, leaving 6 bases between. The CDR3 has 11 residues. CDR3 bases: TGTGCCAGCAGTTCTTTAAACGAGCAGTACTTC. This codes for CASSSLNEQYF.

This chain links TRBV13 with TRBJ2-7; D is unresolved. CDR3 length: 12 residues. Trimming removed 8 bases from V and 0 bases from J, with 8 bases in between. The germline V gene has CDR1 PRHDT and CDR2 FYEKMQ (reference sequence). The chain's CDR3 is CASGHNSYEQYF. DNA of the CDR3: TGTGCCAGCGGGCACAACTCCTACGAGCAGTACTTC. The whole variable domain, filled in from reference TRBV13 and TRBJ2-7, reads AAGVIQSPRHLIKEKRETATLKCYPIPRHDTVYWYQQGPGQDPQFLISFYEKMQSDKGSIPDRFSAQQFSDYHSELNMSSLELGDSALYFCASGHNSYEQYFGPGTRLTVT.

This clone was seen only a few times. This chain joins TRBV7-2 and TRBJ2-3; D is unclear. The CDR3 loop spans 13 amino acids. The V gene lost 3 bases and the J gene lost 2 bases, with 6 bases spanning the gap. The germline V gene has CDR1 SGHTA and CDR2 FQGNSA. The CDR3 DNA is TGTGCCAGCAGCTTGGCATTCACAGATACGCAGTATTTT. It translates to CASSLAFTDTQYF.

This clone turned up a few times. This chain links TRBV7-6 with TRBJ2-3; 7 bases agree with TRBD1. With V trimmed by 5 bases and J by 2 bases, 4 bases remained unmatched. The CDR3 loop spans 14 amino acids. Germline CDR1 reads SGHVS; CDR2 reads FNYEAQ. CDR3 DNA sequence: TGTGCCAGCAGCCCGGGACAGATCACAGATACGCAGTATTTT. Protein sequence: CASSPGQITDTQYF.

The V call is TRBV19, the J call TRBJ2-5, with a tentative D call TRBD2 (5 bases). The V end was cut by 6 bases, the J end by 11 bases, with 22 bases between. Germline V gene sequence: CDR1 LNHDA, CDR2 SQIVND (reference sequence). The CDR3 length is 14 residues. The CDR3 bases are TGTGCCAGTAGCCTGCTAGGAGGCCCCGGCCAGCAGTACTTC. Amino acids: CASSLLGGPGQQYF.

This clone was seen a handful of times. V and J are TRBV7-2 and TRBJ2-7; TRBD1 matches at 9 bases. There are 16 residues in the CDR3. V was pared by 1 base and J by 1 base, with 5 bases of the junction left unmatched. Germline loops: CDR1 SGHTA, CDR2 FQGNSA. The CDR3 DNA is TGTGCCAGCAGCTTAGAAGGGACAGGGAGGTCCTACGAGCAGTACTTC. This encodes CASSLEGTGRSYEQYF. The variable domain in full, completed from reference TRBV7-2 and TRBJ2-7, reads GAGVSQSPSNKVTEKGKDVELRCDPISGHTALYWYRQSLGQGLEFLIYFQGNSAPDKSGLPSDRFSAERTGGSVSTLTIQRTQQEDSAVYLCASSLEGTGRSYEQYFGPGTRLTVT.

The CDR3 region has the DNA TGTGCCAGCAGCCACCCTGACAGGGTGGATGAGCAGTTCTTC. Translation: CASSHPDRVDEQFF. V gene TRBV7-3 combines with J gene TRBJ2-1; TRBD1 matches at 7 bases. From germline, CDR1 is SGHTA and CDR2 FQGTGA. This CDR3 contains 14 residues. Trimming took 5 bases from V and 8 from J; bases not matched to a gene: 9.

This clone has just a few counts. The chain carries TRBV18 and TRBJ1-4; possible D gene TRBD1, 5 bases. The V end lost 4 bases, the J end lost 5 bases, and 8 bases lay between the germline ends. Per the germline V gene, CDR1 is KGHSH and CDR2 is LQKENI. The CDR3 sequence is 13 residues long. The DNA for the CDR3 is TGTGCCAGCTCACTGGGACTAAATGAAAAACTGTTTTTT. Translated, it gives CASSLGLNEKLFF. The full variable domain, in which reference TRBV18 and TRBJ1-4 provide the parts outside the CDR3, is NAGVMQNPRHLVRRRGQEARLRCSPMKGHSHVYWYRQLPEEGLKFMVYLQKENIIDESGMPKERFSAEFPKEGPSILRIQQVVRGDSAAYFCASSLGLNEKLFFGSGTQLSVL.

The CDR3 coding sequence is TGTGCCAGCAGCAACTACCGCACGGGGCGGGGAGAAGAGACCCAGTACTTC. Encoded protein: CASSNYRTGRGEETQYF. The V gene is TRBV7-2, the J gene TRBJ2-5, with a tentative D call TRBD2 (6 bases). CDR3 length equals 17 residues. CDR1 is SGHTA, CDR2 FQGNSA, per germline. The V end lost 5 bases, the J end lost 3 bases, and 22 bases lay between the germline ends.

The chain has TRBV30 and TRBJ1-1, with D possibly matching TRBD1 (6 bases). V lost 3 bases and J lost 3, with 17 bases in between. The CDR3 runs to 15 residues. The V gene's germline CDR1 is GTSNPN and CDR2 SVGIG (reference sequence). This chain's CDR3 is CAWSDPTGLDTEAFF. In DNA, the CDR3 is TGTGCCTGGAGCGACCCAACAGGGTTGGACACTGAAGCTTTCTTT.

This chain uses TRBV5-5 with TRBJ2-3; 7 bases line up with TRBD1. This CDR3 has 15 amino acids. Germline CDR1 SGHKS, CDR2 YYEKEE (reference sequence). V lost 0 bases, J lost 2 bases, and 3 bases stayed unmatched. The CDR3 spells CASSLGGQPTDTQYF. Written as DNA, the CDR3 is TGTGCCAGCAGCTTGGGGGGACAGCCCACAGATACGCAGTATTTT.

The chain carries TRBV2 and TRBJ2-3; 7 bases are shared with TRBD1. The V gene end was trimmed by 10 bases and the J gene end by 0 bases; junction bases not matched to a gene: 4. CDR1 SNHLY and CDR2 FYNNEI come from the germline V gene. The CDR3 sequence is 13 residues long. The CDR3 nucleotides are TGTGCCACGACGGACAGGAGCACAGATACGCAGTATTTT. Translating it yields CATTDRSTDTQYF.

This clone appeared a few times. The rearrangement joins TRBV6-1 to TRBJ1-1, with 8 bases matching TRBD1. The ends lost 7 bases at V and 5 bases at J; junction bases unmatched: 6. Germline V gives CDR1 MNHNS, CDR2 SASEGT. The CDR3 runs 13 residues. CDR3 sequence reads: CASIDRGRTEAFF. CDR3 sequence (DNA): TGTGCCAGCATAGACAGGGGAAGGACTGAAGCTTTCTTT.